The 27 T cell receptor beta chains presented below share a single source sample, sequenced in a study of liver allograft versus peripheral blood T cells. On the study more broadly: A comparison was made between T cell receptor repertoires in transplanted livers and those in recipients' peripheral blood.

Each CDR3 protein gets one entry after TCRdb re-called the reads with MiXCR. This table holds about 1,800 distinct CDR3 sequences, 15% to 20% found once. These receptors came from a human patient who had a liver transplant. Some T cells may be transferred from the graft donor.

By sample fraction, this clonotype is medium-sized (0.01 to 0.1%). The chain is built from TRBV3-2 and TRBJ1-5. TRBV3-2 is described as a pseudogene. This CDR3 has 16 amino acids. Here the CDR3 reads CASSQEGPSGGQPQHF. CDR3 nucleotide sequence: TGTGCCAGCAGCCAAGAAGGCCCCTCGGGGGGTCAGCCCCAGCATTTT.

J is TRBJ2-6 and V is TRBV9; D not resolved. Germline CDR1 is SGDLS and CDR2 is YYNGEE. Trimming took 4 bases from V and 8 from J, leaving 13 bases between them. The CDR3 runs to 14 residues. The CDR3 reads CASSQMLTPNVLTF. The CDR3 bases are TGTGCCAGCAGCCAGATGTTAACTCCCAACGTCCTGACTTTC.

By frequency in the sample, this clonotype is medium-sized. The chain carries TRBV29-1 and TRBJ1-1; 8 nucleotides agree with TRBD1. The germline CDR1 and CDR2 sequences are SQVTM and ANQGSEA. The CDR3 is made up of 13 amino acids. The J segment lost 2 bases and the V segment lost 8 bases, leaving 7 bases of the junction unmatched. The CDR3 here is CSTLGQANTEAFF. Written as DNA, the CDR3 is TGCAGCACCCTGGGACAGGCTAACACTGAAGCTTTCTTT.

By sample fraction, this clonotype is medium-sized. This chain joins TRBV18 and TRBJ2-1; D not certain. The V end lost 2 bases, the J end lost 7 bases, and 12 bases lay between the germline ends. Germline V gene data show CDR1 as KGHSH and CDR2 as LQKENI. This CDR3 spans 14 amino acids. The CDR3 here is CASSPRSSANEQFF. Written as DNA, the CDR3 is TGTGCCAGCTCACCAAGATCATCAGCTAATGAGCAGTTCTTC.

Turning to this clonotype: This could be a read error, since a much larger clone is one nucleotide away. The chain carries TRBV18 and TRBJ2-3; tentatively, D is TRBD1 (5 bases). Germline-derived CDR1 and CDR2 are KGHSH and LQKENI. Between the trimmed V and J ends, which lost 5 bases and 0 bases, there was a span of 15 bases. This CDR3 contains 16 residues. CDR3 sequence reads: CASSFWGTSSTDTQYF. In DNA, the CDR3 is TGTGCCAGCTCATTTTGGGGCACCTCTAGCACAGATACGCAGTATTTT.

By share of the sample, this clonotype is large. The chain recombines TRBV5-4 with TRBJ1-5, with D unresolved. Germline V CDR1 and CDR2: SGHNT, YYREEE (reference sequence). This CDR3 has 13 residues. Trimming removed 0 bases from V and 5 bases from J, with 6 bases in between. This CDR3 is CASSLDSDQPQHF. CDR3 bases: TGTGCCAGCAGCTTGGATAGTGATCAGCCCCAGCATTTT.

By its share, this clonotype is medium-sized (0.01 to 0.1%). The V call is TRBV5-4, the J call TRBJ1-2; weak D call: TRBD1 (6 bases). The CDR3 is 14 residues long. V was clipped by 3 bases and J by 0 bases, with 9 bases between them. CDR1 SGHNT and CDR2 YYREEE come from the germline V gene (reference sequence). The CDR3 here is CASSWGGTNYGYTF. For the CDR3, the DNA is TGTGCCAGCAGCTGGGGGGGCACTAACTATGGCTACACCTTC. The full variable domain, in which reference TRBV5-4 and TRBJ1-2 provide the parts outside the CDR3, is ETGVTQSPTHLIKTRGQQVTLRCSSQSGHNTVSWYQQALGQGPQFIFQYYREEENGRGNFPPRFSGLQFPNYSSELNVNALELDDSALYLCASSWGGTNYGYTFGSGTRLTVV.

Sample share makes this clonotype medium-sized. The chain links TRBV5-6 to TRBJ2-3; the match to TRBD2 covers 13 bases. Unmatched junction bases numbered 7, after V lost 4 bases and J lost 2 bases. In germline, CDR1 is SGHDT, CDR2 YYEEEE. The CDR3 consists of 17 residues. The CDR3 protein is CASSPLGTSGITDTQYF. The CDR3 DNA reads TGTGCCAGCAGCCCTCTCGGGACTAGCGGGATCACAGATACGCAGTATTTT.

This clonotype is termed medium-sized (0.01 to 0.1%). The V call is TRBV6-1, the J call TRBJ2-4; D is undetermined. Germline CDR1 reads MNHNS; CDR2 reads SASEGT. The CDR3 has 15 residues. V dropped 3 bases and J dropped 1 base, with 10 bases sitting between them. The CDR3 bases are TGTGCCAGCAGTGATACGGACCGGGCCAAAAACATTCAGTACTTC. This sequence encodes CASSDTDRAKNIQYF.

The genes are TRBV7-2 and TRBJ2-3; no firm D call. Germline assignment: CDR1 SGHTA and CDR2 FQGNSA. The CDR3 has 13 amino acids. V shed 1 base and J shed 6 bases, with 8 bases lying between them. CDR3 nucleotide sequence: TGTGCCAGCAGCTTAGTCTTCGAGGATACGCAGTATTTT. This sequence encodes CASSLVFEDTQYF.

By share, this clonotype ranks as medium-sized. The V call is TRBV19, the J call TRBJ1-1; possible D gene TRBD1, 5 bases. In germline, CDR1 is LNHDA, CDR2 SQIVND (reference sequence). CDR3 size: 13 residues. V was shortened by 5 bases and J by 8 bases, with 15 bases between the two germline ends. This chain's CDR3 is CASSLRRGLEAFF. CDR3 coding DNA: TGTGCCAGTAGTCTCAGGAGGGGATTGGAAGCTTTCTTT.

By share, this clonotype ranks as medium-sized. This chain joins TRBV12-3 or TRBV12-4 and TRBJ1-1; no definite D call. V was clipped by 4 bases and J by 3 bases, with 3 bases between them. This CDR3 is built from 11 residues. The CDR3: CASSSYTEAFF. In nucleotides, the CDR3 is TGTGCCAGCAGTTCGTACACTGAAGCTTTCTTT.

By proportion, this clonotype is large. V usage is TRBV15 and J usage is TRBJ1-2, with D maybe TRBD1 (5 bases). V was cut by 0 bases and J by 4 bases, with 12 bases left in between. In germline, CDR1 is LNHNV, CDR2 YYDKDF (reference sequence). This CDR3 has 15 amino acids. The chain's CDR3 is CATSRDRGFSYGYTF. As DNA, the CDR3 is TGTGCCACCAGCAGAGATAGGGGATTCAGCTATGGCTACACCTTC.

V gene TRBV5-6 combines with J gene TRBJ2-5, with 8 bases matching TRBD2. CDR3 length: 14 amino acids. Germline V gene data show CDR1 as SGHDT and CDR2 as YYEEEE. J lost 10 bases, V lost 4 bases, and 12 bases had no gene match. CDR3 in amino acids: CASSPGLARPLQYF. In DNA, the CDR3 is TGTGCCAGCAGCCCAGGACTAGCACGACCTCTCCAGTACTTC. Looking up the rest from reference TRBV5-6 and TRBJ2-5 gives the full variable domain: DAGVTQSPTHLIKTRGQQVTLRCSPKSGHDTVSWYQQALGQGPQFIFQYYEEEERQRGNFPDRFSGHQFPNYSSELNVNALLLGDSALYLCASSPGLARPLQYFGPGTRLLVL.

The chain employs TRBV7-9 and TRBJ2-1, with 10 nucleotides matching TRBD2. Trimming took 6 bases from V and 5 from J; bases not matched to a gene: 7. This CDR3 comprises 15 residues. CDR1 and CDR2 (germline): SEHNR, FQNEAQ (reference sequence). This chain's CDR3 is CASSRSGGDHNEQFF. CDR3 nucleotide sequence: TGTGCCAGCAGTCGAAGCGGGGGGGATCACAATGAGCAGTTCTTC.

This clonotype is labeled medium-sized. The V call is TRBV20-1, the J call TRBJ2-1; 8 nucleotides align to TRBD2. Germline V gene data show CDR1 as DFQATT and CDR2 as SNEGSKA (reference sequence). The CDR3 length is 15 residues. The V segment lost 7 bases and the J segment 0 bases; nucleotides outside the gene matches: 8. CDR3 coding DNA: TGCAGTGTTCACCAGCGGGGGAGCTCCTACAATGAGCAGTTCTTC. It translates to CSVHQRGSSYNEQFF.

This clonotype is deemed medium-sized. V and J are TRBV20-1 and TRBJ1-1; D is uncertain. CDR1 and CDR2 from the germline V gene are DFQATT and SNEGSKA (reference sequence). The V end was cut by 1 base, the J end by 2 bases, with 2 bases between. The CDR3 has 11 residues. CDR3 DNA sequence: TGCAGTGCTAGAGGAAACACTGAAGCTTTCTTT. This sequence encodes CSARGNTEAFF.

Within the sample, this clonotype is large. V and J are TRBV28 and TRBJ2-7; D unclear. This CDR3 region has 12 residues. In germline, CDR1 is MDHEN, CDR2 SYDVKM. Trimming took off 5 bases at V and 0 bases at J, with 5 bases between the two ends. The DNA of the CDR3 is TGTGCCAGCAGTCCGGGCTCCTACGAGCAGTACTTC. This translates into CASSPGSYEQYF.

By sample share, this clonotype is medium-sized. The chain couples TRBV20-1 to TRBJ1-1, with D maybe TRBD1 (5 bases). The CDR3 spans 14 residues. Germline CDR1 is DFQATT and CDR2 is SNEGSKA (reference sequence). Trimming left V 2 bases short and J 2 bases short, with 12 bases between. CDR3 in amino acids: CSARSTGPNTEAFF. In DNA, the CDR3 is TGCAGTGCTAGAAGCACAGGACCAAACACTGAAGCTTTCTTT.

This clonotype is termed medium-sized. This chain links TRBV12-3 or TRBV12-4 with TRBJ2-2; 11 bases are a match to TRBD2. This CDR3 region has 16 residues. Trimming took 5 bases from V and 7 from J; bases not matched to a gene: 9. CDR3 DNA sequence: TGTGCCAGCAGTATCGGGACTAGCGGCCCTAACGGGGAGCTGTTTTTT. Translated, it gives CASSIGTSGPNGELFF.

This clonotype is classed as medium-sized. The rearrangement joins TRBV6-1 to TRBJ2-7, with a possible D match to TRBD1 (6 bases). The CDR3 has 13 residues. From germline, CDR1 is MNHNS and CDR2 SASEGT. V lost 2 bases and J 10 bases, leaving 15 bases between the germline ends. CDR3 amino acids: CASSETRTATQYV. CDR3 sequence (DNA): TGTGCCAGCAGTGAAACTAGGACAGCGACACAGTACGTC.

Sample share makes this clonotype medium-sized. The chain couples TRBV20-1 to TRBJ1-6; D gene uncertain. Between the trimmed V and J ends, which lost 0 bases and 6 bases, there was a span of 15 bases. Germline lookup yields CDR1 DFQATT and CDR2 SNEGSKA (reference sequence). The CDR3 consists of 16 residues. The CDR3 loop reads CSARDGRRGTNSPLHF. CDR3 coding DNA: TGCAGTGCTAGAGATGGCCGGCGGGGAACTAATTCACCCCTCCACTTT.

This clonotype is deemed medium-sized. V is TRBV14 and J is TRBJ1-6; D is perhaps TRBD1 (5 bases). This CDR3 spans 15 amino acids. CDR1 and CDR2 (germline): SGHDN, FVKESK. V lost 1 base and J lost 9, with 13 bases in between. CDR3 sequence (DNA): TGTGCCAGCAGCCAAGGCCAGGGCCCCGGTTCACCCCTCCACTTT. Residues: CASSQGQGPGSPLHF.

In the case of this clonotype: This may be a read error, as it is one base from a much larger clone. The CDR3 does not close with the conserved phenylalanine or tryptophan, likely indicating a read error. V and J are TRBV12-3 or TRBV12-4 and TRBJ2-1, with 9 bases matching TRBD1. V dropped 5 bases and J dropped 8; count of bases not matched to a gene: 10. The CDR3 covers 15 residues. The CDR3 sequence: CASSASGTGIDEQFI. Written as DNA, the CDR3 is TGTGCCAGCAGTGCATCCGGGACAGGGATCGATGAGCAGTTCATC.

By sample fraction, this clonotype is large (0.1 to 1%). Written as DNA, the CDR3 is TGTGCTACAAGCGAGGGGGCGATGGGCGGAGGTGAAAAACTGTTTTTT. The encoded protein is CATSEGAMGGGEKLFF. V is TRBV6-1 and J is TRBJ1-4, with 7 bases lining up with TRBD1. The length of the CDR3 is 16 residues. Germline V gene sequence: CDR1 MNHNS, CDR2 SASEGT.

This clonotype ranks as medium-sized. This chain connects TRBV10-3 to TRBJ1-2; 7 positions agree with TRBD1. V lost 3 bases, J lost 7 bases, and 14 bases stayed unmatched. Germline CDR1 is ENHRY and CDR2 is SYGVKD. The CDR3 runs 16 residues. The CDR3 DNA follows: TGTGCCATCAGTGATTCGGACAGGTCGGCGGGTGGTGGCTACACCTTC. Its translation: CAISDSDRSAGGGYTF.

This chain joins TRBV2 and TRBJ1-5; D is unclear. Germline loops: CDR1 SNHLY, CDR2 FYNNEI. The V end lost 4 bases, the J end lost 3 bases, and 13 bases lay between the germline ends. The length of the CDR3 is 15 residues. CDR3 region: CASSAGRRDNQPQHF. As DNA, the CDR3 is TGTGCCAGCAGTGCTGGGCGGCGGGACAATCAGCCCCAGCATTTT.